The 4 T cell receptor beta chains below were found in one sample sequenced in a study of spatial heterogeneity in lung cancer. Study-level points and caveats: Tumor mutation count correlated with how many alpha and beta TCRs expanded intratumorally.

Their antigens are not known. A single record per CDR3 protein comes from TCRdb applying MiXCR to the 5' RACE reads. Of about 15,000 distinct CDR3 sequences in the sample, under 7.5% were seen once. Time point noted: sample taken at primary tumor resection. The source was lung tumor tissue, collected at surgery. These receptors all stem from a male donor with early-stage non-small cell lung cancer.

This clonotype has more than one count but fewer than ten. The V and J genes are TRBV27 and TRBJ2-7; a weak D match, TRBD1 (6 bases). Germline CDR1 is MNHEY and CDR2 is SMNVEV (reference sequence). Trimming stripped 5 bases from V and 0 bases from J, with 11 bases between. This CDR3 is built from 14 residues. In nucleotides, the CDR3 is TGTGCCAGCAGTCGACAGGCAAGCTCCTACGAGCAGTACTTC. Amino acids: CASSRQASSYEQYF.

This clonotype was observed a handful of times. The chain employs TRBV20-1 and TRBJ2-1; 8 bases agree with TRBD2. With V trimmed by 8 bases and J by 6 bases, 15 bases remained unmatched. CDR1 and CDR2 (germline): DFQATT, SNEGSKA (reference sequence). This CDR3 region has 15 residues. CDR3 sequence (DNA): TGCAGTCTTGATGTTATAACGGGGGGGATCAATGAGCAGTTCTTC. As protein: CSLDVITGGINEQFF.

In this sample, this clonotype is medium-sized. The chain is built from TRBV6-2 or TRBV6-3 and TRBJ2-1; D is unclear. CDR3 length: 16 amino acids. Germline V gene data show CDR1 as MNHEY and CDR2 as SVGEGT. Trimming removed 5 bases at V and 0 bases at J, with 14 bases between. The CDR3 region has the DNA TGTGCCAGCAGTAGTCCTGCAGGTTACTCCTACAATGAGCAGTTCTTC. Its protein is CASSSPAGYSYNEQFF.

There are many counts of this clonotype. The V gene is TRBV20-1, the J gene TRBJ2-7; maybe TRBD2 (6 bases). The CDR3 loop spans 13 amino acids. Germline loops: CDR1 DFQATT, CDR2 SNEGSKA (reference sequence). The ends were cut back, 4 bases at V and 3 bases at J, with 13 bases in the middle. CDR3 DNA sequence: TGCAGTGCTATGCTTGGGGGGTTCTACGAGCAGTACTTC. As protein: CSAMLGGFYEQYF.